The 17 T cell receptor beta chains below were found in one sample sequenced in a study of T cell changes during pregnancy in multiple sclerosis. Repertoires were generated with immunoSEQ multiplex PCR, while TCRdb's copy carries only in-frame clones and drops some. The sample lists around 100,000 clones; 92% were seen once. The specimen comprised peripheral blood, sampled in the third trimester of pregnancy. All receptors derive from a female donor with multiple sclerosis, enrolled in a pregnancy study.

The chain couples TRBV28 to TRBJ1-5; TRBD1 matches at 10 bases. Germline CDR1 reads MDHEN; CDR2 reads SYDVKM. The CDR3 contains 17 residues. The V segment lost 6 bases and the J segment 0 bases; nucleotides outside the gene matches: 8. CDR3 in amino acids: CASSVGGTGDSNQPQHF. Here the CDR3 DNA reads TGTGCCAGCAGCGTCGGGGGGACAGGGGATAGCAATCAGCCCCAGCATTTT.

This chain joins TRBV7-9 and TRBJ1-5; TRBD1 aligns across 8 bases. CDR3 length: 15 residues. The ends lost 6 bases at V and 7 bases at J; junction bases unmatched: 11. Germline lookup yields CDR1 SEHNR and CDR2 FQNEAQ (reference sequence). Here the CDR3 DNA reads TGTGCCAGCAGTCTTGGACAGGGTGGGGAACAGCCCCAGCATTTT. Its translation is CASSLGQGGEQPQHF.

The rearrangement joins TRBV19 to TRBJ2-1; D is perhaps TRBD2 (6 bases). Trimming stripped 5 bases from V and 6 bases from J, with 17 bases between. Germline loops: CDR1 LNHDA, CDR2 SQIVND (reference sequence). The CDR3 has 15 residues. The CDR3 protein is CASSRVAPGGNEQFF. The CDR3 DNA follows: TGTGCCAGTAGTCGAGTGGCCCCCGGGGGCAATGAGCAGTTCTTC.

The CDR3 DNA reads TGTGCCAGCAGCACCGACAGGGGGGGGTCACCCCTCCACTTT. Amino acids: CASSTDRGGSPLHF. The genes are TRBV6-1 and TRBJ1-6, with 9 bases aligning to TRBD1. From germline, CDR1 is MNHNS and CDR2 SASEGT. V trimming: 6 bases; J trimming: 10 bases; junction bases outside the gene matches: 7. There are 14 residues in the CDR3.

The chain has TRBV14 and TRBJ2-7; TRBD1 matches 8 bases. Germline values: CDR1 SGHDN, CDR2 FVKESK. J was trimmed by 5 bases and V by 4 bases; bases with no gene match: 10. The CDR3 has 15 residues. The DNA of the CDR3 is TGTGCCAGCAGCCGAGGGCCAGGGGGCGGTGACGAGCAGTACTTC. Its protein is CASSRGPGGGDEQYF.

The rearrangement uses TRBV19 and TRBJ1-1, with 8 bases that match TRBD1. Germline V gene lookup returns CDR1 LNHDA and CDR2 SQIVND (reference sequence). Trimming removed 4 bases from V and 6 bases from J; junction bases left unmatched: 7. The CDR3 extends over 14 amino acids. CDR3 residues: CASSTQGAPAEAFF. For the CDR3, the DNA is TGTGCCAGTAGTACTCAGGGGGCGCCCGCTGAAGCTTTCTTT. The entire variable domain, with the rest obtained from reference TRBV19 and TRBJ1-1, is as follows: DGGITQSPKYLFRKEGQNVTLSCEQNLNHDAMYWYRQDPGQGLRLIYYSQIVNDFQKGDIAEGYSVSREKKESFPLTVTSAQKNPTAFYLCASSTQGAPAEAFFGQGTRLTVV.

The rearrangement uses TRBV28 and TRBJ2-5, with TRBD1 as a possible D gene (5 bases). CDR1 is MDHEN, CDR2 SYDVKM, per germline. With 2 bases removed from V and 6 bases from J, the gap between germline ends came to 16 bases. The length of the CDR3 is 15 residues. The CDR3 bases are TGTGCCAGCAGTTTACCCGGCAGGGTAGTACAGACCCAGTACTTC. This sequence encodes CASSLPGRVVQTQYF.

The chain uses TRBV19 and TRBJ1-5; the D gene is possibly TRBD1 (6 bases). Germline CDR1 and CDR2: LNHDA and SQIVND (reference sequence). This CDR3 has 15 residues. Deletions cut 2 bases from V and 4 bases from J, with 12 bases between. CDR3 sequence: CASSINRVRNQPQHF. As DNA, the CDR3 is TGTGCCAGTAGTATAAACAGGGTGAGGAATCAGCCCCAGCATTTT.

The chain uses TRBV6-6 and TRBJ2-5; TRBD2 matches at 14 bases. This CDR3 is 16 amino acids long. Trimming removed 6 bases from V and 4 bases from J; junction bases left unmatched: 7. CDR1 is MNHNY and CDR2 is SVGAGI in the germline V gene (reference sequence). The CDR3 nucleotides read TGTGCCAGCAGCCCTCGACTAGCGGGAGGGGGAGAGACCCAGTACTTC. This gives the protein CASSPRLAGGGETQYF.

This clone was observed a few times. This chain links TRBV6-5 with TRBJ2-7; 9 bases fit TRBD1. The germline CDR1 and CDR2 sequences are MNHEY and SVGAGI. CDR3 length: 13 amino acids. With 6 bases clipped from V and 9 bases from J, the junction kept 9 bases outside the gene matches. The CDR3 coding sequence is TGTGCCAGCAGAAGGACAGGGGCGGCGGGGCAGTACTTC. Translating it yields CASRRTGAAGQYF.

This clone was seen only once. The chain employs TRBV5-1 and TRBJ2-1; 10 positions match TRBD1. Germline V gives CDR1 SGHRS, CDR2 YFSETQ. V lost 4 bases, J lost 8 bases, and 9 bases stayed unmatched. The CDR3 totals 15 residues. CDR3 in DNA: TGCGCCAGCAGCGGGGGGACAGGGGCGTCGGATGAGCAGTTCTTC. Translation: CASSGGTGASDEQFF.

This chain joins TRBV21-1 and TRBJ2-1; TRBD2 was called by the table and not checked on the DNA. TRBV21-1 corresponds to a pseudogene. The CDR3 loop spans 15 amino acids. The CDR3 DNA sequence: TGTGCCAGCAGCAAAGCGCAGGCGGGAGGCAGGCTGGAGTTCTTC. It codes for CASSKAQAGGRLEFF.

The rearrangement uses TRBV10-2 and TRBJ1-2, with TRBD1 matching 7 bases. The CDR3 is 13 amino acids. V shed 6 bases and J 6 bases; nucleotides not matched to a gene: 7. Germline V gene lookup returns CDR1 WSHSY and CDR2 SAAADI. The CDR3 here is CASSLDRLNGYTF. In nucleotides, the CDR3 is TGCGCCAGCAGCCTGGACAGGCTCAATGGCTACACCTTC.

The chain uses TRBV19 and TRBJ2-7, with TRBD2 matching over 14 bases. Looked up from germline, CDR1 is LNHDA and CDR2 is SQIVND (reference sequence). The length of the CDR3 is 15 residues. With 3 bases clipped from V and 6 bases from J, the junction kept 4 bases outside the gene matches. The CDR3 protein is CASSILGLAGAEQYF. Written as DNA, the CDR3 is TGTGCCAGTAGTATTTTGGGACTAGCGGGAGCCGAGCAGTACTTC.

This chain connects TRBV11-1 to TRBJ2-1; D is possibly TRBD2 (7 bases). V lost 3 bases and J lost 11, with 11 bases in between. Germline V lookup: CDR1 SGHAT, CDR2 FQDESV (reference sequence). The CDR3 spans 12 residues. The CDR3 sequence is CASSFPGGKQFF. CDR3 DNA sequence: TGTGCCAGCAGCTTCCCGGGGGGCAAGCAGTTCTTC.

The chain carries TRBV5-1 and TRBJ1-3; 10 bases agree with TRBD1. V was pared by 4 bases and J by 3 bases, with 7 bases of the junction left unmatched. Germline V gives CDR1 SGHRS, CDR2 YFSETQ. The CDR3 is made up of 16 amino acids. CDR3 amino acids: CASSIRQGAVGNTIYF. The CDR3 DNA follows: TGCGCCAGCAGCATAAGACAGGGGGCGGTTGGAAACACCATATATTTT. Full variable domain (remainder filled in from reference TRBV5-1 and TRBJ1-3): KAGVTQTPRYLIKTRGQQVTLSCSPISGHRSVSWYQQTPGQGLQFLFEYFSETQRNKGNFPGRFSGRQFSNSRSEMNVSTLELGDSALYLCASSIRQGAVGNTIYFGEGSWLTVV.

The gene calls are TRBV5-1 and TRBJ2-7, with 8 bases that match TRBD2. V dropped 4 bases and J dropped 4; count of bases not matched to a gene: 10. This CDR3 has 15 amino acids. In germline, CDR1 is SGHRS, CDR2 YFSETQ. The CDR3: CASSHDGTRSYEQYF. The CDR3 coding sequence is TGCGCCAGCAGCCACGACGGGACTAGAAGTTACGAGCAGTACTTC. Filled out from reference TRBV5-1 and TRBJ2-7, the complete variable domain reads KAGVTQTPRYLIKTRGQQVTLSCSPISGHRSVSWYQQTPGQGLQFLFEYFSETQRNKGNFPGRFSGRQFSNSRSEMNVSTLELGDSALYLCASSHDGTRSYEQYFGPGTRLTVT.